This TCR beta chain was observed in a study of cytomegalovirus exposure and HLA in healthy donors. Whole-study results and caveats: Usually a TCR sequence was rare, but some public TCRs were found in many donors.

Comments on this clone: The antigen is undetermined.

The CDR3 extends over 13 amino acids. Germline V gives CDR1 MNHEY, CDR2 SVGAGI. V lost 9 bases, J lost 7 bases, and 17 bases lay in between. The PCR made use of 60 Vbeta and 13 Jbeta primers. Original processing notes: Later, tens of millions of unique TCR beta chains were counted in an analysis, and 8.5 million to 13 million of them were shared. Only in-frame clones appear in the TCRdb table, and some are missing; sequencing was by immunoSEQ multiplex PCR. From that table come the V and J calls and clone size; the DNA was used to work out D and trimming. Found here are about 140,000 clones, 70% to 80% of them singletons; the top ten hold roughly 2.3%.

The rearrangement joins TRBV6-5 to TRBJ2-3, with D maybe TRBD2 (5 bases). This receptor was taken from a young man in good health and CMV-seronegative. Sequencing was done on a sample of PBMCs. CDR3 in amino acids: CASSLSGFNTQYF. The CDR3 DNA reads TGTGCCAGTAGCCTCAGCGGTTTTAATACGCAGTATTTT.